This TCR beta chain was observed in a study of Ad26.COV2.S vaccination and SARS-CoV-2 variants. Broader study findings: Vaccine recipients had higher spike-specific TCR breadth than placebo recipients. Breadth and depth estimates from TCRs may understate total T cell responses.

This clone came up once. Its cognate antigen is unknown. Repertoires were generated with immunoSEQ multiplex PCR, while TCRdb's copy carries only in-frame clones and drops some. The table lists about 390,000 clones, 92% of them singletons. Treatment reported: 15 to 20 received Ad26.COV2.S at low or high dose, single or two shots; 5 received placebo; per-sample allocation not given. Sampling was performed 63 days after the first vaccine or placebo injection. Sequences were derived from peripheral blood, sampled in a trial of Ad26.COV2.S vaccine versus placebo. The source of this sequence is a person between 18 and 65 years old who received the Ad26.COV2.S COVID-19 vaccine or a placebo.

The CDR3 loop is CASSLDLGQETQYF. CDR3 coding DNA: TGTGCCAGCAGCTTGGACCTAGGGCAAGAGACCCAGTACTTC. The gene calls are TRBV5-6 and TRBJ2-5; D remains unclear. V was pared by 0 bases and J by 2 bases, with 8 bases between. CDR1 and CDR2 from the germline V gene are SGHDT and YYEEEE. The CDR3 has 14 residues.